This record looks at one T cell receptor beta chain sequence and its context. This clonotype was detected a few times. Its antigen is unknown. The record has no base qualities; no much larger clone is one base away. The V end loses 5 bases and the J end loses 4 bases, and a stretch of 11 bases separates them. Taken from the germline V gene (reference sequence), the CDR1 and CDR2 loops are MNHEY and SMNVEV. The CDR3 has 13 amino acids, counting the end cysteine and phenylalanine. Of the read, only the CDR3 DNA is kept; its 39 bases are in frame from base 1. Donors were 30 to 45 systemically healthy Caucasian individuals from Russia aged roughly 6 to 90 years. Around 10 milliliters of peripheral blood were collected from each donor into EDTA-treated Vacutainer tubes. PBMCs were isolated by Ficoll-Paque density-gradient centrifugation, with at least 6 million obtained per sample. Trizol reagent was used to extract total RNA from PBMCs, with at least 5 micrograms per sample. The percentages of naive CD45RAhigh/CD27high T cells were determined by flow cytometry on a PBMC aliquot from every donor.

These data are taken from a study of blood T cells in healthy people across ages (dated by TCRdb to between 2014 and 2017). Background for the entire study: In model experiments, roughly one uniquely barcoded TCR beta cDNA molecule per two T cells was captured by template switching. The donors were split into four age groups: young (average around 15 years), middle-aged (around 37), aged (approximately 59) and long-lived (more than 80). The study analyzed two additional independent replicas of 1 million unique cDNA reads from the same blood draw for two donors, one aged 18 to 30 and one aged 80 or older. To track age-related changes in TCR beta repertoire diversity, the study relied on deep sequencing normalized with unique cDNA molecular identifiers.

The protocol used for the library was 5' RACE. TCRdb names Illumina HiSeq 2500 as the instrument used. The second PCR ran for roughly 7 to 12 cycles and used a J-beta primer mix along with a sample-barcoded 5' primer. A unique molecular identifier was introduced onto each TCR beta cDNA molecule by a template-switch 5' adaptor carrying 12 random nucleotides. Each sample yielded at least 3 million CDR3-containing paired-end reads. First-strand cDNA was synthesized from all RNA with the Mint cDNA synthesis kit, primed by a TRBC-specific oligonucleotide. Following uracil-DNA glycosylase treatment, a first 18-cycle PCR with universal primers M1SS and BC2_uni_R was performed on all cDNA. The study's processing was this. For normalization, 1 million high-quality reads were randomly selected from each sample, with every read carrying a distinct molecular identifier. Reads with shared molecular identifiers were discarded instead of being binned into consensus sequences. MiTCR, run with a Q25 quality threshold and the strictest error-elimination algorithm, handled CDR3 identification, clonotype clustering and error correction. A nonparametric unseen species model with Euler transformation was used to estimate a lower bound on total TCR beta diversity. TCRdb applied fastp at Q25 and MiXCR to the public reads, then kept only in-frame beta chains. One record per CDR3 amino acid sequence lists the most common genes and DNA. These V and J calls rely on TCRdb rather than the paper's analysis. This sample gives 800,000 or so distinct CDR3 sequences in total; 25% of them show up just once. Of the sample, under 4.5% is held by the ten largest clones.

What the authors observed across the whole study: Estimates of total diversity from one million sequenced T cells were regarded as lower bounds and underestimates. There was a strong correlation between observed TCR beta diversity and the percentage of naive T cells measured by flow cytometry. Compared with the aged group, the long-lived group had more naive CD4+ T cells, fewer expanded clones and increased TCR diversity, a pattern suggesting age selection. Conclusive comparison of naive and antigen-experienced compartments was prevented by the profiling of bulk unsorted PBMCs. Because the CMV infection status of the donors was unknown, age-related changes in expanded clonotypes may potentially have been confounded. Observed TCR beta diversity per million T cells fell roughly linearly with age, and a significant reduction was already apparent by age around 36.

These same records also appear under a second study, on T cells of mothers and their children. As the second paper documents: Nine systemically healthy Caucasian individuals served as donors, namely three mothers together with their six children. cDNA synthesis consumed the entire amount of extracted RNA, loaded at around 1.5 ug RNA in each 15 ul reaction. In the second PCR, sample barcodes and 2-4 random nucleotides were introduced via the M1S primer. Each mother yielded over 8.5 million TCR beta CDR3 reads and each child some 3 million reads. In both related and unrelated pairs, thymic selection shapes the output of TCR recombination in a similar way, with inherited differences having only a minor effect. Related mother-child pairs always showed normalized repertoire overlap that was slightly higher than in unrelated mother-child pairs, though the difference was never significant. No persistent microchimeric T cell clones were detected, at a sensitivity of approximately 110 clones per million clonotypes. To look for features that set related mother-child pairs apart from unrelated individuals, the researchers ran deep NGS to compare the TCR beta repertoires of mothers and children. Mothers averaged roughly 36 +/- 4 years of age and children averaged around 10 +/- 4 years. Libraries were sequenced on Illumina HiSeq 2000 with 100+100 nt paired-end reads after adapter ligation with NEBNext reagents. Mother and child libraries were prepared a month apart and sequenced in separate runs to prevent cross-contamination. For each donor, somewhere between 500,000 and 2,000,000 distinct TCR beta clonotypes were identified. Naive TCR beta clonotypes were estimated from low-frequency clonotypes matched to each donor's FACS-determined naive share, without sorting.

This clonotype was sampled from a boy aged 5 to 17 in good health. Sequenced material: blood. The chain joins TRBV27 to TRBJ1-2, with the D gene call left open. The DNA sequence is TGTGCCAGCAGTAAGAGACACGTCTATGGCTACACCTTC. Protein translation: CASSKRHVYGYTF.